This TCR beta chain derives from a study of blood T cell repertoires in COVID-19. At the level of the study: Spain, Italy and the United States supplied samples that represented acute and convalescent COVID-19. PBMCs, B-cell-depleted T cells, or T cells provided the cDNA or gDNA that made up the material.

The germline V gene has CDR1 SEHNR and CDR2 FQNEAQ (reference sequence). V dropped 2 bases and J dropped 0 bases, with 8 bases sitting between them. The CDR3 totals 14 residues. Followed longitudinally, the Seattle patients had been enrolled during active infection. Authors' analysis steps: Estimated nucleated cell counts came from reference gene primer amplification. Profiled with immunoSEQ multiplex PCR; TCRdb holds only in-frame clones, not every one. V and J calls and clone size follow that table, whereas D and trimming were derived from the DNA. The sample yields approximately 51,000 clones, around 87% seen once.

This sequence joins TRBV7-9 and TRBJ2-7, with D perhaps TRBD1 (5 bases). Sequencing input: peripheral blood. The receptor was derived from an elderly woman with COVID-19, enrolled during active disease. CDR3 region: CASSLSRGSYEQYF. The CDR3 coding sequence is TGTGCCAGCAGCTTAAGTAGGGGCTCCTACGAGCAGTACTTC. Supplemented by reference TRBV7-9 and TRBJ2-7, the full variable domain reads DTGVSQNPRHKITKRGQNVTFRCDPISEHNRLYWYRQTLGQGPEFLTYFQNEAQLEKSRLLSDRFSAERPKGSFSTLEIQRTEQGDSAMYLCASSLSRGSYEQYFGPGTRLTVT.